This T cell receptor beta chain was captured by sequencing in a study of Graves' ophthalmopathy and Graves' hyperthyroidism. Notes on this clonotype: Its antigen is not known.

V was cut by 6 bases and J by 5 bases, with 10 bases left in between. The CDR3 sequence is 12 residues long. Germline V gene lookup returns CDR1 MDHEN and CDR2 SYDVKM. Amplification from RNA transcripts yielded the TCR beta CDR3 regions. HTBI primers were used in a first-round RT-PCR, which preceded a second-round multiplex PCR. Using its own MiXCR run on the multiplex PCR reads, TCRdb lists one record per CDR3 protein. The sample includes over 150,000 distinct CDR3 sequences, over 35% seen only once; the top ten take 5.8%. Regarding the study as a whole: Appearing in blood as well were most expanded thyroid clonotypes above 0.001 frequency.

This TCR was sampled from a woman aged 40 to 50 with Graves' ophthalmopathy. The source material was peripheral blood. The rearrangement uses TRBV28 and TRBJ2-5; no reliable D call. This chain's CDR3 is CASSPSVETQYF. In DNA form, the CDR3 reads TGTGCCAGCAGCCCCTCGGTCGAGACCCAGTACTTC.